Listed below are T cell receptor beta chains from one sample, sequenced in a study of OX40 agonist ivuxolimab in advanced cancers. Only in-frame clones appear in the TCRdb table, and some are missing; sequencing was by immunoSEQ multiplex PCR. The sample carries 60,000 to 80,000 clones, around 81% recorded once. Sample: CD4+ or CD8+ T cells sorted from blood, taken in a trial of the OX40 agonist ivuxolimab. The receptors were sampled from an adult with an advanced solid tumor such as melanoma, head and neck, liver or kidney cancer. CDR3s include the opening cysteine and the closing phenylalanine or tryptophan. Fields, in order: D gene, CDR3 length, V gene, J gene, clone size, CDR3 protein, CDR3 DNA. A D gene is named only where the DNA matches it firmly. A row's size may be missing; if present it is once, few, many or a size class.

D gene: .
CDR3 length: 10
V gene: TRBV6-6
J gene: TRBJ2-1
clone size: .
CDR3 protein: CASSYDEQFF
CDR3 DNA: TGTGCCAGCAGTTACGATGAGCAGTTCTTC

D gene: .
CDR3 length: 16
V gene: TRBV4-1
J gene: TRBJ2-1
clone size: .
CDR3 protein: CASSHRGGTSYNEQFF
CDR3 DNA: TGCGCCAGCAGCCACAGGGGAGGAACCTCCTACAATGAGCAGTTCTTC

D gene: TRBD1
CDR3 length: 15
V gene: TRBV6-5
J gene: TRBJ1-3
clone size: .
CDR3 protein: CASREDRGSGNTIYF
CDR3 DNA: TGTGCCAGCAGGGAGGACAGGGGTTCTGGAAACACCATATATTTT

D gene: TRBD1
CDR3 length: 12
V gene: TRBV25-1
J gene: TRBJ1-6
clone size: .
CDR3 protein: CASRTGDPPLHF
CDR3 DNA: TGTGCCAGCAGGACAGGGGATCCACCCCTCCACTTT

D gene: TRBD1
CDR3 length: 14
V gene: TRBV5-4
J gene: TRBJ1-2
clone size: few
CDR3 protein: CASTRDRGSEGYTF
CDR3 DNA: TGTGCCAGCACCCGGGACAGGGGATCGGAGGGCTACACCTTC

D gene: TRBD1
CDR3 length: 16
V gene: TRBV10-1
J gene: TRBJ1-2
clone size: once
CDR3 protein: CASSSTGNPTNYGYTF
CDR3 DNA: TGCGCCAGCAGTTCGACAGGGAACCCAACTAACTATGGCTACACCTTC

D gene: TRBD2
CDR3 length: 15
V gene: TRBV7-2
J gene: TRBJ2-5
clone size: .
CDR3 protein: CASKSGAGIQETQYF
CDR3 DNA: TGTGCCAGCAAATCGGGAGCGGGGATACAAGAGACCCAGTACTTC

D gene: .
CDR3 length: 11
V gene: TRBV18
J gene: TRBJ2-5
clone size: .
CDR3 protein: CASSPGETQYF
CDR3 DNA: TGTGCCAGCTCACCAGGAGAGACCCAGTACTTC

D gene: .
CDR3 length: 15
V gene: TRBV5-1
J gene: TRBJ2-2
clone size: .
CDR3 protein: CASSPDTSGTGELFF
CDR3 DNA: TGCGCCAGCAGCCCGGACACCTCCGGCACCGGGGAGCTGTTTTTT

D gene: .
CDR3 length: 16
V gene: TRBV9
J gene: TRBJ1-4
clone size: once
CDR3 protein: CASSPTEPATNEKLFF
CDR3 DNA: TGTGCCAGCAGCCCGACCGAGCCGGCAACTAATGAAAAACTGTTTTTT

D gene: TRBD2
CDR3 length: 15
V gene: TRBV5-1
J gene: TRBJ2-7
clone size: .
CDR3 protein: CASRVSGSWGYEQYF
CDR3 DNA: TGCGCCAGCAGAGTCAGCGGGAGCTGGGGGTACGAGCAGTACTTC

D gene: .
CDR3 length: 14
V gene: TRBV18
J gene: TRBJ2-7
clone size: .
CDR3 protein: CASGDGREAYEQYF
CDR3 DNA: TGTGCCAGTGGGGACGGGAGAGAGGCCTACGAGCAGTACTTC

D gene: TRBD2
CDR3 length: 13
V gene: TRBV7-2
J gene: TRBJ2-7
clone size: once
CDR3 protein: CASTRDYRYEQYF
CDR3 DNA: TGTGCCAGCACCCGGGACTACAGATACGAGCAGTACTTC

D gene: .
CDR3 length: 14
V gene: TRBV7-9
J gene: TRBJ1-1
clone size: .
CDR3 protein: CASSGEGFNTEAFF
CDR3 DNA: TGTGCCAGCAGTGGAGAAGGGTTTAACACTGAAGCTTTCTTT

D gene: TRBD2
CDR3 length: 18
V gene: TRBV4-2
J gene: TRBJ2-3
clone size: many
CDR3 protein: CASSQEQLGTSGTDTQYF
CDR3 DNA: TGTGCCAGCAGCCAAGAGCAACTCGGGACTAGCGGCACAGATACGCAGTATTTT

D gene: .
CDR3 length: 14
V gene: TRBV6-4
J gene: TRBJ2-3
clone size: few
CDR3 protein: CASSDAGNTDTQYF
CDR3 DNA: TGTGCCAGCAGTGACGCGGGGAACACAGATACGCAGTATTTT

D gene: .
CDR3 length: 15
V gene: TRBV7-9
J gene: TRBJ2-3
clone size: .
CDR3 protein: CASSFRTASTDTQYF
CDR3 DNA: TGTGCCAGCAGCTTCCGGACAGCTAGCACAGATACGCAGTATTTT

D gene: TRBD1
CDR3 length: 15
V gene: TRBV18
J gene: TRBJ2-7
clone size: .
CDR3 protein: CASSPIPGQGYEQYF
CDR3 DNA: TGTGCCAGCTCTCCTATTCCGGGACAGGGCTACGAGCAGTACTTC

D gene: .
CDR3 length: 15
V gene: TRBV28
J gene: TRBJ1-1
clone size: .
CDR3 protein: CASSFSQGMNTEAFF
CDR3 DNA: TGTGCCAGCAGTTTCTCACAAGGAATGAACACTGAAGCTTTCTTT

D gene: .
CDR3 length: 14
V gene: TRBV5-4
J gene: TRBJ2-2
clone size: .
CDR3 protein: CASSLGLYTGELFF
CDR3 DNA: TGTGCCAGCAGCTTGGGACTTTACACCGGGGAGCTGTTTTTT

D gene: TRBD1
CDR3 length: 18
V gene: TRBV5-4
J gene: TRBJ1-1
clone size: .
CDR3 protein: CASSQRTGRGFMNTEAFF
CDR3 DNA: TGCGCCAGCAGCCAAAGGACAGGGCGCGGATTTATGAACACTGAAGCTTTCTTT

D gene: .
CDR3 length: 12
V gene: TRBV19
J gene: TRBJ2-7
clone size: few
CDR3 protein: CASQDSLYEQYF
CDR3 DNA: TGTGCCAGTCAGGACAGCCTCTACGAGCAGTACTTC

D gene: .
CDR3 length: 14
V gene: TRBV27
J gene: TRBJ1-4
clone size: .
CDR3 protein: CASSPVGEGEKLFF
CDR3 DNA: TGTGCCAGCAGTCCCGTGGGGGAGGGCGAAAAACTGTTTTTT

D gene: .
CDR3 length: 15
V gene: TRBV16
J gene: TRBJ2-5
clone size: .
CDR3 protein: CASSQRKTGQETQYF
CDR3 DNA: TGTGCCAGCAGCCAAAGAAAAACAGGACAAGAGACCCAGTACTTC

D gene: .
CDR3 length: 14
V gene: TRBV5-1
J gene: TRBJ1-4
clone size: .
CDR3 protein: CASSLKQPDEKLFF
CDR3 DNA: TGCGCCAGCAGCTTAAAACAACCGGATGAAAAACTGTTTTTT

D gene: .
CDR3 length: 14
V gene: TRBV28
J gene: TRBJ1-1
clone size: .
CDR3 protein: CASSFSGANTEAFF
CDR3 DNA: TGTGCCAGCAGTTTTTCGGGGGCAAACACTGAAGCTTTCTTT

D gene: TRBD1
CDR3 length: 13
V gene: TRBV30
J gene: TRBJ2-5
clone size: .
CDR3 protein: CAIGQGHRETQYF
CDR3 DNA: TGTGCAATAGGACAGGGCCATCGGGAGACCCAGTACTTC